The T cell receptor beta chain under discussion was sequenced for a study of cytomegalovirus exposure and HLA in healthy donors. Details on this clone: Antigen specificity is unknown.

The method was immunoSEQ multiplex PCR; TCRdb's version includes in-frame clones alone and lacks a portion of them. The repertoire holds some 150,000 clones, about 89% seen once, with less than 3.5% in the top ten. Study-wide findings and caveats: Subsequent analysis of the approximately 110 validation repertoires found a tendency for first-cohort TCR clusters to co-occur. Listed as cytomegalovirus-associated were 150 to 200 TCR beta chains. With high specificity and sensitivity, the classifier reportedly diagnosed cytomegalovirus status.

Germline assignment: CDR1 KGHSH and CDR2 LQKENI. V lost 4 bases, J lost 2 bases, and 14 bases lay in between. This CDR3 contains 15 residues. V gene TRBV18 combines with J gene TRBJ1-2; weak D call: TRBD1 (5 bases). Sequencing was carried out using PBMCs. The TCR comes from a man aged 18-30 years in good health and CMV-seropositive. CDR3 bases: TGTGCCAGCTCACGGGATCCCGGGGGGAACTATGGCTACACCTTC. Its translation: CASSRDPGGNYGYTF.